A selection of T cell receptor beta chains follows, all from one sample in a study of blood T cell repertoires in COVID-19. The protocol was immunoSEQ multiplex PCR, while the TCRdb copy is restricted to in-frame clones and leaves out a portion. This sample has some 190,000 clones; around 81% occur once, and the top ten carry more than 9.5%. Sequencing input: peripheral blood. These receptors were taken from a middle-aged woman with COVID-19, enrolled during active disease. Each CDR3 is given with its conserved first and last residue. D genes are given only for firm matches. Not every row has a clone size; where given, it reads once, few, many or a size class.

d_call: TRBD2
clone_size: .
v_call: TRBV19
j_call: TRBJ2-7
cdr3_aa: CASSIALAGTYEQYF
cdr3_nt: TGTGCCAGTAGTATAGCACTAGCGGGAACCTACGAGCAGTACTTC

d_call: .
clone_size: .
v_call: TRBV14
j_call: TRBJ1-2
cdr3_aa: CASSQVGYGYTF
cdr3_nt: TGTGCCAGCAGCCAAGTCGGTTATGGCTACACCTTC

d_call: .
clone_size: once
v_call: TRBV5-6
j_call: TRBJ2-1
cdr3_aa: CASSLDRYNEQFF
cdr3_nt: TGTGCCAGCAGCTTGGACAGATACAATGAGCAGTTCTTC

d_call: TRBD1
clone_size: .
v_call: TRBV5-1
j_call: TRBJ2-7
cdr3_aa: CASSTGTAISYEQYF
cdr3_nt: TGCGCCAGCAGCACAGGGACAGCAATCTCCTACGAGCAGTACTTC

d_call: .
clone_size: .
v_call: TRBV10-3
j_call: TRBJ2-2
cdr3_aa: CAISDIQGNTGELFF
cdr3_nt: TGTGCCATCAGTGATATACAGGGCAACACCGGGGAGCTGTTTTTT

d_call: .
clone_size: .
v_call: TRBV5-4
j_call: TRBJ1-5
cdr3_aa: CASSFFGGGQPQHF
cdr3_nt: TGTGCCAGCAGCTTCTTTGGGGGCGGTCAGCCCCAGCATTTT

d_call: TRBD2
clone_size: .
v_call: TRBV11-2
j_call: TRBJ2-1
cdr3_aa: CASSLGLWTSDYNEQFF
cdr3_nt: TGTGCCAGCAGCTTAGGTTTATGGACTAGCGATTACAATGAGCAGTTCTTC

d_call: .
clone_size: .
v_call: TRBV11-2
j_call: TRBJ1-2
cdr3_aa: CASRHPFGANYGYTF
cdr3_nt: TGTGCCAGCAGACACCCTTTCGGGGCTAACTATGGCTACACCTTC

d_call: .
clone_size: once
v_call: TRBV28
j_call: TRBJ2-1
cdr3_aa: CASSLLAGFYNEQFF
cdr3_nt: TGTGCCAGCAGTTTGTTGGCGGGATTCTACAATGAGCAGTTCTTC

d_call: .
clone_size: many
v_call: TRBV7-9
j_call: TRBJ2-3
cdr3_aa: CASSPLGTDTQYF
cdr3_nt: TGTGCCAGCAGCCCCCTTGGCACAGATACGCAGTATTTT

d_call: .
clone_size: once
v_call: TRBV5-4
j_call: TRBJ2-1
cdr3_aa: CASSSGGRGSSYNEQFF
cdr3_nt: TGTGCCAGCAGCTCCGGGGGACGGGGGAGCTCCTACAATGAGCAGTTCTTC

d_call: TRBD2
clone_size: .
v_call: TRBV9
j_call: TRBJ2-5
cdr3_aa: CASSAPLAGSPNDETQYF
cdr3_nt: TGTGCCAGCAGCGCCCCACTAGCGGGGAGCCCCAACGACGAGACCCAGTACTTC

d_call: .
clone_size: .
v_call: TRBV5-4
j_call: TRBJ2-2
cdr3_aa: CASSSWTNTGELFF
cdr3_nt: TGTGCCAGCAGCTCCTGGACAAACACCGGGGAGCTGTTTTTT

d_call: .
clone_size: few
v_call: TRBV5-5
j_call: TRBJ1-6
cdr3_aa: CASSPLGQSYNSPLHF
cdr3_nt: TGTGCCAGCAGCCCGCTCGGACAGAGCTATAATTCACCCCTCCACTTT

d_call: TRBD2
clone_size: .
v_call: TRBV7-2
j_call: TRBJ2-1
cdr3_aa: CASSLGTGGSYNEQFF
cdr3_nt: TGTGCCAGCAGCTTAGGGACGGGGGGTTCCTACAATGAGCAGTTCTTC

d_call: .
clone_size: .
v_call: TRBV3-1/TRBV3-2
j_call: TRBJ2-1
cdr3_aa: CASSANWYEQFF
cdr3_nt: TGTGCCAGCAGCGCTAATTGGTATGAGCAGTTCTTC

d_call: .
clone_size: .
v_call: TRBV19
j_call: TRBJ1-2
cdr3_aa: CASSIDGASLIYGYTF
cdr3_nt: TGTGCCAGTAGTATAGATGGGGCGAGTTTAATCTATGGCTACACCTTC

d_call: .
clone_size: .
v_call: TRBV7-2
j_call: TRBJ1-1
cdr3_aa: CASSLGQASEAFF
cdr3_nt: TGTGCCAGCAGCTTGGGGCAGGCCTCGGAAGCTTTCTTT

d_call: .
clone_size: .
v_call: TRBV2
j_call: TRBJ1-5
cdr3_aa: CASSQRSGNQPQHF
cdr3_nt: TGTGCCAGCAGCCAAAGATCCGGGAATCAGCCCCAGCATTTT

d_call: TRBD1
clone_size: .
v_call: TRBV4-2
j_call: TRBJ1-1
cdr3_aa: CASSQENIRTGGLNTEAFF
cdr3_nt: TGTGCCAGCAGCCAAGAAAACATACGAACAGGGGGTCTCAACACTGAAGCTTTCTTT

d_call: .
clone_size: .
v_call: TRBV12-3/TRBV12-4
j_call: TRBJ1-1
cdr3_aa: CASKRRGNTEAFF
cdr3_nt: TGTGCCAGCAAGCGGAGGGGAAACACTGAAGCTTTCTTT

d_call: .
clone_size: .
v_call: TRBV18
j_call: TRBJ1-5
cdr3_aa: CASSPPAGDGGTQHF
cdr3_nt: TGTGCCAGCTCCCCCCCCGCGGGGGATGGGGGGACCCAGCATTTT

d_call: .
clone_size: .
v_call: TRBV19
j_call: TRBJ1-2
cdr3_aa: CASSIPGQRKGGYTF
cdr3_nt: TGTGCCAGTAGTATCCCCGGACAGAGGAAAGGTGGCTACACCTTC

d_call: .
clone_size: .
v_call: TRBV10-3
j_call: TRBJ2-2
cdr3_aa: CAARGTSNTGELFF
cdr3_nt: TGTGCCGCGCGAGGGACTTCGAACACCGGGGAGCTGTTTTTT

d_call: .
clone_size: .
v_call: TRBV11-3
j_call: TRBJ1-1
cdr3_aa: CATLGDSNTEAFF
cdr3_nt: TGTGCCACCCTCGGGGATTCGAACACTGAAGCTTTCTTT

d_call: .
clone_size: .
v_call: TRBV18
j_call: TRBJ2-2
cdr3_aa: CASSPTATGELFF
cdr3_nt: TGTGCCAGCTCTCCGACAGCTACCGGGGAGCTGTTTTTT

d_call: .
clone_size: .
v_call: TRBV19
j_call: TRBJ1-6
cdr3_aa: CASSIDSNSPLHF
cdr3_nt: TGTGCCAGTAGTATAGACAGTAATTCACCCCTCCACTTT

d_call: TRBD2
clone_size: .
v_call: TRBV28
j_call: TRBJ2-1
cdr3_aa: CASSTQLAGEYNEQFF
cdr3_nt: TGTGCCAGCAGTACCCAACTAGCGGGAGAATACAATGAGCAGTTCTTC

d_call: .
clone_size: .
v_call: TRBV19
j_call: TRBJ1-2
cdr3_aa: CASSIPSGYGYTF
cdr3_nt: TGTGCCAGTAGTATACCCTCGGGCTATGGCTACACCTTC

d_call: .
clone_size: once
v_call: TRBV28
j_call: TRBJ1-2
cdr3_aa: CASTPDSRGYTF
cdr3_nt: TGTGCCAGCACCCCGGACTCGCGCGGCTACACCTTC

d_call: TRBD1
clone_size: .
v_call: TRBV9
j_call: TRBJ2-3
cdr3_aa: CASSLGQGSTDTQYF
cdr3_nt: TGTGCCAGCAGCCTGGGACAGGGTAGCACAGATACGCAGTATTTT

d_call: .
clone_size: .
v_call: TRBV5-5
j_call: TRBJ1-5
cdr3_aa: CASRTPYTGNQPQHF
cdr3_nt: TGTGCCAGCAGAACCCCCTACACAGGGAATCAGCCCCAGCATTTT

d_call: TRBD1
clone_size: .
v_call: TRBV28
j_call: TRBJ1-2
cdr3_aa: CASMGDRASLNYGYTF
cdr3_nt: TGTGCCAGCATGGGGGACAGGGCTAGCCTTAACTATGGCTACACCTTC

d_call: .
clone_size: .
v_call: TRBV7-8
j_call: TRBJ2-3
cdr3_aa: CASRPRGAATDTQYF
cdr3_nt: TGTGCCAGCAGACCACGGGGGGCGGCCACAGATACGCAGTATTTT

d_call: TRBD2
clone_size: .
v_call: TRBV11-3
j_call: TRBJ2-3
cdr3_aa: CASSVRLAETQYF
cdr3_nt: TGTGCCAGCAGCGTACGACTAGCGGAGACGCAGTATTTT